Each of the 10 T cell receptor beta chains below was sequenced from the same sample in a study of blood T cell repertoires in COVID-19. Here immunoSEQ multiplex PCR was the method, and the copy in TCRdb shows in-frame clones only, minus some. In the table there are 250,000 to 300,000 clones, approximately 82% of which are singletons. The sample consisted of peripheral blood. The receptors stem from a man aged 60-69 years who had recovered from COVID-19.

V usage is TRBV18 and J usage is TRBJ2-5, with a weak D call TRBD1 (6 bases). Between the trimmed V and J ends, which lost 6 bases and 5 bases, there was a span of 22 bases. Germline CDR1 and CDR2: KGHSH and LQKENI. The CDR3 loop spans 16 amino acids. The CDR3 DNA reads TGTGCCAGCTCTCCAGTTAGTACAACAGGGCTGGAGACCCAGTACTTC. Translating gives CASSPVSTTGLETQYF.

The chain has TRBV5-1 and TRBJ2-2; D gene uncertain. Germline V gene lookup returns CDR1 SGHRS and CDR2 YFSETQ. The CDR3 has 14 residues. V lost 2 bases and J lost 4, with 9 bases in between. CDR3 coding DNA: TGCGCCAGCAGCTTCGCGGCATCCACCGGGGAGCTGTTTTTT. Translation: CASSFAASTGELFF.

The rearrangement links TRBV19 to TRBJ2-2; the D is unclear. Trimming shortened V by 2 bases and J by 8 bases, and 9 bases separated the two germline ends. CDR3 length: 13 residues. Germline V gene lookup returns CDR1 LNHDA and CDR2 SQIVND (reference sequence). The chain's CDR3 is CASSITDGGELFF. CDR3 DNA: TGTGCCAGTAGTATAACAGACGGAGGGGAGCTGTTTTTT.

CDR3 in amino acids: CASSLDGNTEAFF. The CDR3 bases are TGTGCCAGCAGCTTAGACGGTAACACTGAAGCTTTCTTT. The chain employs TRBV11-3 and TRBJ1-1; D gene uncertain. Germline loops: CDR1 SGHNT, CDR2 YENEEA. Trimming removed 0 bases at V and 2 bases at J, with 4 bases between. The CDR3 is made up of 13 amino acids.

V gene TRBV7-8 combines with J gene TRBJ2-5; TRBD2 matches at 12 bases. V was pared by 4 bases and J by 6 bases, with 6 bases of the junction left unmatched. CDR3 size: 15 residues. Per the germline V gene, CDR1 is SGHVS and CDR2 is FQNEAQ. CDR3 sequence (DNA): TGTGCCAGCAGCTCACCTAGCGGGGGGGCTCAGACCCAGTACTTC. Translation: CASSSPSGGAQTQYF.

This chain connects TRBV2 to TRBJ1-5, with D perhaps matching TRBD1 (5 bases). This CDR3 has 14 amino acids. V shed 3 bases and J shed 4 bases, with 10 bases lying between them. Germline V gives CDR1 SNHLY, CDR2 FYNNEI. Here the CDR3 reads CASSEVQVNQPQHF. Here the CDR3 DNA reads TGTGCCAGCAGTGAGGTACAGGTTAATCAGCCCCAGCATTTT.

The genes are TRBV2 and TRBJ2-1; D is perhaps TRBD1 (7 bases). This CDR3 contains 11 residues. V lost 3 bases to trimming and J lost 13 bases, with 10 bases between them. Germline values: CDR1 SNHLY, CDR2 FYNNEI. In nucleotides, the CDR3 is TGTGCCAGCAGTGACAGGGGGACTCAGTTCTTC. This sequence encodes CASSDRGTQFF.

This clone came up once. The chain links TRBV3-1 (or the pseudogene TRBV3-2) to TRBJ1-4, with 10 positions matching TRBD1. The junction had 7 bases not matched to a gene; V was cut back by 8 bases and J by 7 bases. The CDR3 has 14 amino acids. The V gene's germline CDR1 is LGHDT and CDR2 YNNKEL (reference sequence). CDR3 sequence reads: CASGRTGGGEKLFF. CDR3 DNA: TGTGCCAGCGGAAGGACAGGGGGTGGTGAAAAACTGTTTTTT.

The chain uses TRBV5-1 and TRBJ1-1; a weak D match, TRBD1 (5 bases). Germline CDR1 reads SGHRS; CDR2 reads YFSETQ. The ends were cut back, 0 bases at V and 0 bases at J, with 12 bases in the middle. The CDR3 runs 16 residues. The DNA of the CDR3 is TGCGCCAGCAGCTTGGACAGGATCTTCATGAACACTGAAGCTTTCTTT. It specifies CASSLDRIFMNTEAFF.

The rearrangement uses TRBV5-6 and TRBJ2-2; no clear D gene. Germline CDR1 and CDR2: SGHDT and YYEEEE. V dropped 2 bases and J dropped 4 bases, with 12 bases sitting between them. CDR3 size: 15 residues. For the CDR3, the DNA is TGTGCCAGCAGCTTTGTGGAGACTCGCACCGGGGAGCTGTTTTTT. Protein: CASSFVETRTGELFF.